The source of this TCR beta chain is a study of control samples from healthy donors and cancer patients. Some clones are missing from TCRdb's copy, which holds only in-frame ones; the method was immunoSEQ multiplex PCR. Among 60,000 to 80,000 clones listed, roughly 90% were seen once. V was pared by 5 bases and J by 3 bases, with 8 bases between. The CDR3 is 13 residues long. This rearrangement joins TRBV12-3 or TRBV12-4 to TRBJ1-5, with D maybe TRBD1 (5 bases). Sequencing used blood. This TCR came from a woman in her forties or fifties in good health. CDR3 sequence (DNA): TGTGCCAGCAGTCCAGGGTCCAATCAGCCCCAGCATTTT. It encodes CASSPGSNQPQHF.